These 17 T cell receptor beta chains were sequenced from one sample in a study of T cell responses to AZD1222 COVID-19 vaccine. The data were produced by immunoSEQ multiplex PCR, yet TCRdb's version contains in-frame clones alone and is incomplete. This table has approximately 130,000 clones, 85% to 90% appearing once. The source was peripheral blood, collected 28 days after the second AZD1222 dose. These receptors were collected from an adult who received the AZD1222 COVID-19 vaccine.

The V and J genes are TRBV30 and TRBJ1-5; D ambiguous. V lost 2 bases and J 6 bases, leaving 14 bases between the germline ends. CDR1 and CDR2 (germline): GTSNPN, SVGIG (reference sequence). The CDR3 is 14 amino acids. CDR3 nucleotide sequence: TGTGCCTGGAGTTATGGGTTATTGGGTCAGCCCCAGCATTTT. Protein product: CAWSYGLLGQPQHF.

V and J are TRBV5-1 and TRBJ2-1; D not certain. The CDR3 has 13 amino acids. Germline V gives CDR1 SGHRS, CDR2 YFSETQ. The V and J ends lost 7 bases and 6 bases respectively, with 14 bases between them. This chain's CDR3 is CASASLSGNEQFF. Here the CDR3 DNA reads TGCGCCAGCGCCTCTCTCTCGGGCAATGAGCAGTTCTTC.

The chain links TRBV2 to TRBJ1-4; 8 bases align to TRBD1. From germline, CDR1 is SNHLY and CDR2 FYNNEI. CDR3 size: 14 residues. V dropped 6 bases and J dropped 8; count of bases not matched to a gene: 8. CDR3: CASSGRTGYEKLFF. Here the CDR3 DNA reads TGTGCCAGCAGCGGTAGGACAGGGTACGAAAAACTGTTTTTT. Complete variable domain (other parts from reference TRBV2 and TRBJ1-4): EPEVTQTPSHQVTQMGQEVILRCVPISNHLYFYWYRQILGQKVEFLVSFYNNEISEKSEIFDDQFSVERPDGSNFTLKIRSTKLEDSAMYFCASSGRTGYEKLFFGSGTQLSVL.

The chain couples TRBV30 to TRBJ1-1; D is unresolved. From germline, CDR1 is GTSNPN and CDR2 SVGIG (reference sequence). The CDR3 consists of 13 residues. This chain's CDR3 is CARKIPSVPEAFF. For the CDR3, the DNA is TGTGCACGAAAGATACCCAGTGTCCCTGAAGCTTTCTTT.

This clone showed up just once. The rearrangement links TRBV19 to TRBJ2-7; possible D gene TRBD1, 6 bases. The germline V and J ends were trimmed by 4 bases and 5 bases, with 15 bases remaining between them. The CDR3 is 14 amino acids. CDR1 LNHDA and CDR2 SQIVND come from the germline V gene (reference sequence). The DNA for the CDR3 is TGTGCCAGTAGTAGGGGGACAAAGAAGGACGAGCAGTACTTC. The encoded protein is CASSRGTKKDEQYF.

This clone occurred a few times. This chain connects TRBV19 to TRBJ1-2, with TRBD1 as a possible D gene (5 bases). The germline CDR1 and CDR2 sequences are LNHDA and SQIVND (reference sequence). V lost 10 bases and J lost 5, with 17 bases in between. CDR3 length equals 13 residues. CDR3 loop: CATSRRGIYGYTF. CDR3 in DNA: TGTGCCACAAGTCGCCGGGGGATATATGGCTACACCTTC.

The CDR3 sequence is CASSKGLYNEQFF. As DNA, the CDR3 is TGTGCCAGCAGCAAGGGACTATACAATGAGCAGTTCTTC. The chain combines TRBV7-9 with TRBJ2-1; TRBD2 agrees at 7 bases. This CDR3 has 13 residues. Germline loops: CDR1 SEHNR, CDR2 FQNEAQ (reference sequence). V was clipped by 5 bases and J by 4 bases; unmatched bases: 2.

The chain joins TRBV18 to TRBJ1-1; D not certain. The length of the CDR3 is 12 residues. CDR1 and CDR2 (germline): KGHSH, LQKENI. The V gene lost 3 bases and the J gene lost 1 base, with 3 bases spanning the gap. CDR3 in DNA: TGTGCCAGCTCACCTGAGAACACTGAAGCTTTCTTT. The encoded protein is CASSPENTEAFF.

The chain combines TRBV10-3 with TRBJ2-7, with 8 bases that match TRBD1. The CDR3 loop spans 14 amino acids. Germline trimming cut 1 base from V and 3 bases from J; bases unmatched to any gene: 2. CDR1 ENHRY and CDR2 SYGVKD come from the germline V gene. CDR3 nucleotides: TGTGCCATCAGTGAGTGGGACAGGAGCTACGAGCAGTACTTC. It specifies CAISEWDRSYEQYF.

This chain joins TRBV11-2 and TRBJ2-7; unclear D gene. The length of the CDR3 is 13 residues. Germline V gene data show CDR1 as SGHAT and CDR2 as FQNNGV. With 4 bases removed from V and 5 bases from J, the gap between germline ends came to 12 bases. The CDR3 protein is CASSYQYRDEQYF. The CDR3 coding sequence is TGTGCCAGCAGCTACCAGTATAGGGACGAGCAGTACTTC. Using reference TRBV11-2 and TRBJ2-7 for the parts outside the CDR3, the full variable domain is EAGVAQSPRYKIIEKRQSVAFWCNPISGHATLYWYQQILGQGPKLLIQFQNNGVVDDSQLPKDRFSAERLKGVDSTLKIQPAKLEDSAVYLCASSYQYRDEQYFGPGTRLTVT.

This chain links TRBV7-3 with TRBJ1-1, with a tentative D call TRBD1 (6 bases). Trimming took off 0 bases at V and 5 bases at J, with 19 bases between the two ends. This CDR3 is 17 amino acids long. The germline V gene encodes CDR1 SGHTA and CDR2 FQGTGA. CDR3 DNA sequence: TGTGCCAGCAGCTTAACGGGACCGGGGGCGAAGGGGACTGAAGCTTTCTTT. This codes for CASSLTGPGAKGTEAFF.

The V and J genes are TRBV30 and TRBJ1-5; no firm D call. This CDR3 contains 15 residues. V dropped 1 base and J dropped 0 bases, with 10 bases sitting between them. Germline CDR1 reads GTSNPN; CDR2 reads SVGIG (reference sequence). In nucleotides, the CDR3 is TGTGCCTGGAGTGATTTAGATTATAGCAATCAGCCCCAGCATTTT. Translating gives CAWSDLDYSNQPQHF.

The chain links TRBV6-6 to TRBJ2-7, with unresolved D. The V end was cut by 3 bases, the J end by 6 bases, with 9 bases between. The CDR3 totals 12 residues. Germline lookup yields CDR1 MNHNY and CDR2 SVGAGI (reference sequence). The CDR3 coding sequence is TGTGCCAGCAGTTATCCCGGGTCCGAGCAGTACTTC. This sequence encodes CASSYPGSEQYF.

This clone has only one observation. The chain links TRBV5-1 to TRBJ1-2, with D tentatively TRBD1 (5 bases). Germline V gene sequence: CDR1 SGHRS, CDR2 YFSETQ. Trimming left V 1 base short and J 3 bases short, with 10 bases between. This CDR3 spans 14 amino acids. CDR3 DNA: TGCGCCAGCAGCTTGAGTGGGGGAGACTATGGCTACACCTTC. As protein: CASSLSGGDYGYTF. Filled out from reference TRBV5-1 and TRBJ1-2, the complete variable domain reads KAGVTQTPRYLIKTRGQQVTLSCSPISGHRSVSWYQQTPGQGLQFLFEYFSETQRNKGNFPGRFSGRQFSNSRSEMNVSTLELGDSALYLCASSLSGGDYGYTFGSGTRLTVV.

The rearrangement joins TRBV9 to TRBJ2-3, with 8 bases lining up with TRBD2. V was pared by 3 bases and J by 0 bases, with 6 bases of the junction left unmatched. The CDR3 has 16 amino acids. Germline CDR1 is SGDLS and CDR2 is YYNGEE. CDR3 sequence (DNA): TGTGCCAGCAGCGAAAATAGCGGGGAGAGCACAGATACGCAGTATTTT. The encoded protein is CASSENSGESTDTQYF.

The chain joins TRBV6-5 to TRBJ2-3; D is undetermined. The V gene lost 2 bases and the J gene lost 6 bases, with 15 bases spanning the gap. From germline, CDR1 is MNHEY and CDR2 SVGAGI. This CDR3 comprises 15 residues. The CDR3 nucleotides read TGTGCCAGCAGTTACACAAGATCCAGGCCGGATACGCAGTATTTT. Amino acid sequence: CASSYTRSRPDTQYF.

This chain links TRBV19 with TRBJ2-1, with no clear D. This CDR3 has 15 amino acids. The V gene lost 1 base and the J gene lost 7 bases, with 14 bases spanning the gap. Germline CDR1 LNHDA, CDR2 SQIVND (reference sequence). CDR3 residues: CASSIGGYYGNEQFF. The CDR3 nucleotides are TGTGCCAGTAGTATAGGGGGTTACTACGGAAATGAGCAGTTCTTC.